The next 11 T cell receptor beta chains were all read from a single sample in a study of OX40 agonist ivuxolimab in advanced cancers. Receptors were amplified or captured by the immunoSEQ multiplex PCR assay. This immuneACCESS table, as held by TCRdb, lists in-frame sequences with V and J called but not all clones. Of the missing ones, under half trace to an unresolved V gene in checked studies; the others have no known cause. Present in this sample are about 68,000 clones, around 85% of which were seen just once. The biggest ten clones account for 0.68% of the sample. The sequences come from CD4+ or CD8+ T cells sorted from blood, collected in a trial of the OX40 agonist ivuxolimab. The receptor source for this set is an adult with an advanced solid tumor such as melanoma, head and neck, liver or kidney cancer.

The chain employs TRBV14 and TRBJ2-7; D call uncertain. CDR3 length equals 13 residues. In germline, CDR1 is SGHDN, CDR2 FVKESK. Trimming stripped 2 bases from V and 1 base from J, with 6 bases between. CDR3 bases: TGTGCCAGCAGCCAATCGTGGTCCTACGAGCAGTACTTC. It specifies CASSQSWSYEQYF.

V gene TRBV29-1 combines with J gene TRBJ1-3, with D hard to call. V lost 3 bases and J 3 bases, leaving 12 bases between the germline ends. The CDR3 length is 14 residues. Germline CDR1 SQVTM, CDR2 ANQGSEA. In DNA, the CDR3 is TGCAGCGTTGAGAGAGGGATGGGTGGAAACACCATATATTTT. Encoded protein: CSVERGMGGNTIYF. The whole variable domain, remainder taken from reference TRBV29-1 and TRBJ1-3, is SAVISQKPSRDICQRGTSLTIQCQVDSQVTMMFWYRQQPGQSLTLIATANQGSEATYESGFVIDKFPISRPNLTFSTLTVSNMSPEDSSIYLCSVERGMGGNTIYFGEGSWLTVV.

The V call is TRBV19, the J call TRBJ1-4; no firm D call. The ends were cut back, 5 bases at V and 4 bases at J, with 11 bases in the middle. This CDR3 has 14 amino acids. Germline loops: CDR1 LNHDA, CDR2 SQIVND (reference sequence). In DNA form, the CDR3 reads TGTGCCAGTAGTCAAATCCGCTTTAATGAAAAACTGTTTTTT. Amino acid sequence: CASSQIRFNEKLFF.

This clone was seen only once. J is TRBJ2-1 and V is TRBV6-1, with TRBD2 matching over 9 bases. V dropped 6 bases and J dropped 4; count of bases not matched to a gene: 7. Germline CDR1 is MNHNS and CDR2 is SASEGT. This CDR3 contains 15 residues. The CDR3 DNA reads as TGTGCCAGCAGCCGGGGACTAGCTCGGTACAATGAGCAGTTCTTC. Protein sequence: CASSRGLARYNEQFF.

This clone was seen a handful of times. The J gene is TRBJ2-1, the V gene TRBV5-1; the D is unclear. This CDR3 region has 13 residues. Germline V gene lookup returns CDR1 SGHRS and CDR2 YFSETQ. The V and J ends lost 4 bases and 6 bases respectively, with 11 bases between them. CDR3 sequence (DNA): TGCGCCAGCAGCCTGAGCATTAGCAATGAGCAGTTCTTC. As protein: CASSLSISNEQFF. Combining the CDR3 with reference TRBV5-1 and TRBJ2-1 gives the whole variable domain KAGVTQTPRYLIKTRGQQVTLSCSPISGHRSVSWYQQTPGQGLQFLFEYFSETQRNKGNFPGRFSGRQFSNSRSEMNVSTLELGDSALYLCASSLSISNEQFFGPGTRLTVL.

This clone was counted between two and nine times. This sequence joins TRBV13 and TRBJ1-1; D gene unclear. The CDR3 runs 11 residues. Germline V gives CDR1 PRHDT, CDR2 FYEKMQ (reference sequence). Between the trimmed V and J ends, which lost 2 bases and 9 bases, there was a span of 7 bases. DNA for the CDR3: TGTGCCAGCAGCTTACGGCACCAAGCTTTCTTT. This codes for CASSLRHQAFF. The full variable domain, with the rest looked up from reference TRBV13 and TRBJ1-1, is AAGVIQSPRHLIKEKRETATLKCYPIPRHDTVYWYQQGPGQDPQFLISFYEKMQSDKGSIPDRFSAQQFSDYHSELNMSSLELGDSALYFCASSLRHQAFFGQGTRLTVV.

This clone has a handful of counts. The chain carries TRBV11-2 and TRBJ2-1; 14 positions agree with TRBD2. CDR1 is SGHAT and CDR2 is FQNNGV in the germline V gene. The junction had 15 bases not matched to a gene; V was cut back by 5 bases and J by 9 bases. The length of the CDR3 is 18 residues. This CDR3 reads CASSPRGGLAGAAGEQFF. The CDR3 DNA reads TGTGCCAGCAGCCCCCGAGGGGGACTAGCGGGGGCCGCGGGTGAGCAGTTCTTC.

CDR3 residues: CASSGWTGAMETQYF. The CDR3 DNA sequence: TGCGCCAGCAGCGGATGGACAGGGGCGATGGAGACCCAGTACTTC. V gene TRBV5-1 combines with J gene TRBJ2-5, with TRBD1 matching 9 bases. This CDR3 comprises 15 residues. V lost 4 bases, J lost 5 bases, and 9 bases stayed unmatched. CDR1 is SGHRS and CDR2 is YFSETQ in the germline V gene.

V and J are TRBV5-4 and TRBJ2-5; D may be TRBD2 (6 bases). The length of the CDR3 is 14 residues. In germline, CDR1 is SGHNT, CDR2 YYREEE (reference sequence). V was pared by 5 bases and J by 5 bases, with 16 bases between. The DNA for the CDR3 is TGTGCCAGCAGTTTCTCGGGCGGGGTGGAGACCCAGTACTTC. It codes for CASSFSGGVETQYF.

The chain joins TRBV18 to TRBJ1-5; 8 positions match TRBD1. Unmatched junction bases numbered 6, after V lost 3 bases and J lost 5 bases. This CDR3 is 15 amino acids long. Germline V gives CDR1 KGHSH, CDR2 LQKENI. CDR3 loop: CASSPQQGVDQPQHF. For the CDR3, the DNA is TGTGCCAGCTCACCGCAACAGGGGGTAGATCAGCCCCAGCATTTT.

The chain is built from TRBV2 and TRBJ1-2; D is unclear. The CDR3 loop spans 14 amino acids. The ends were cut back, 4 bases at V and 2 bases at J, with 11 bases in the middle. Germline CDR1 reads SNHLY; CDR2 reads FYNNEI. CDR3 sequence: CASSGIQLNYGYTF. CDR3 DNA: TGTGCCAGCAGTGGAATACAGTTAAACTATGGCTACACCTTC.